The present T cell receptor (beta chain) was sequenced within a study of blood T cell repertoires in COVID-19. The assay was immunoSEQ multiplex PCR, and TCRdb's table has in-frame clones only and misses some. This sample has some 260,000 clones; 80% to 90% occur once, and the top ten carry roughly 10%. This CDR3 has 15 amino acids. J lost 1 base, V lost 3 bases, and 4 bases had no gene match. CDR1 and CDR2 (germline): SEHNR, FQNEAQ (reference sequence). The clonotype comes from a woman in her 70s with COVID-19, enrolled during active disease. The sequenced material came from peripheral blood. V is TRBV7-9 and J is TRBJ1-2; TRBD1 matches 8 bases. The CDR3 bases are TGTGCCAGCAGCTTCACAGGGGGAGGTAACTATGGCTACACCTTC. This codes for CASSFTGGGNYGYTF. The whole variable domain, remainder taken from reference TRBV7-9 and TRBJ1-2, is DTGVSQNPRHKITKRGQNVTFRCDPISEHNRLYWYRQTLGQGPEFLTYFQNEAQLEKSRLLSDRFSAERPKGSFSTLEIQRTEQGDSAMYLCASSFTGGGNYGYTFGSGTRLTVV.